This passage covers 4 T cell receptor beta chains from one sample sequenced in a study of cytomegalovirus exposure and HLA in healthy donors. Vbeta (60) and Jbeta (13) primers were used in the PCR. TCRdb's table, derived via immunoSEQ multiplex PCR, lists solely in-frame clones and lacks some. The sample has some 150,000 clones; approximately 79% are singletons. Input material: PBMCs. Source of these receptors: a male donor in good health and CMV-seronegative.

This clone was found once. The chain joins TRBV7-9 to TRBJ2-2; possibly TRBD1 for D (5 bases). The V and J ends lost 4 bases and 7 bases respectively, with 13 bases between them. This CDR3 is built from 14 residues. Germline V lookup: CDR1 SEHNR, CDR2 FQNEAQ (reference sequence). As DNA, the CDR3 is TGTGCCAGCAGCTGGCAGGGCGGTAACGGGGAGCTGTTTTTT. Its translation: CASSWQGGNGELFF.

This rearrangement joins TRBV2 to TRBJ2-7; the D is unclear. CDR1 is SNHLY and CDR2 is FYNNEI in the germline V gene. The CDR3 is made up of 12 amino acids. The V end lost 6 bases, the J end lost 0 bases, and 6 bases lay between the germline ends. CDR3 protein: CASRVSSYEQYF. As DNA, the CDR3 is TGTGCCAGCAGGGTCAGCTCCTACGAGCAGTACTTC.

The CDR3: CASSLEVAGFAYEQYF. The CDR3, as DNA: TGTGCCAGCAGCTTAGAGGTGGCAGGGTTCGCCTACGAGCAGTACTTC. V usage is TRBV7-2 and J usage is TRBJ2-7, with D tentatively TRBD1 (5 bases). Germline V lookup: CDR1 SGHTA, CDR2 FQGNSA. Trimming cost V 1 base and J 2 bases, with 15 bases left between them. This CDR3 spans 16 amino acids. Full variable domain (remainder filled in from reference TRBV7-2 and TRBJ2-7): GAGVSQSPSNKVTEKGKDVELRCDPISGHTALYWYRQSLGQGLEFLIYFQGNSAPDKSGLPSDRFSAERTGGSVSTLTIQRTQQEDSAVYLCASSLEVAGFAYEQYFGPGTRLTVT.

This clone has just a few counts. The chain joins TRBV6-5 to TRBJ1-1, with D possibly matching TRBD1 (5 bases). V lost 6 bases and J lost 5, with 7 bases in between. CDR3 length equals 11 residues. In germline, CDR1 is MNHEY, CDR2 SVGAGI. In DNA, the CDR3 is TGTGCCAGCAGGGGGCTAACTGAAGCTTTCTTT. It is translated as CASRGLTEAFF.